Reported below is one TCR beta chain. The CDR3 contains 14 residues. V was pared by 3 bases and J by 5 bases, with 11 bases between. Germline V lookup: CDR1 SGHRS, CDR2 YFSETQ. This sample was taken from a study of blood T cell repertoires in COVID-19. For the study at large: The samples span acute and convalescent COVID-19 from the United States, Italy and Spain. PBMCs, B-cell-depleted T cells, or T cells provided the cDNA or gDNA that made up the material.

In the original processing: The authors estimated nucleated cell counts from reference gene primer amplification. Here immunoSEQ multiplex PCR was the method, and the copy in TCRdb shows in-frame clones only, minus some. For V, J and clone size, that table is used; D and trimming come from the DNA. The data contain roughly 380,000 clones, about 89% of them singletons. Seattle enrolled patients during active infection and tracked them longitudinally. The chain links TRBV5-1 to TRBJ2-2, with D perhaps TRBD2 (7 bases). The source is a woman aged 40-49 years with COVID-19, enrolled during active disease. Sequenced sample: peripheral blood. CDR3 coding DNA: TGCGCCAGCAGCTCCGGGGGGCCAACCGGGGAGCTGTTTTTT. Encoded protein: CASSSGGPTGELFF.